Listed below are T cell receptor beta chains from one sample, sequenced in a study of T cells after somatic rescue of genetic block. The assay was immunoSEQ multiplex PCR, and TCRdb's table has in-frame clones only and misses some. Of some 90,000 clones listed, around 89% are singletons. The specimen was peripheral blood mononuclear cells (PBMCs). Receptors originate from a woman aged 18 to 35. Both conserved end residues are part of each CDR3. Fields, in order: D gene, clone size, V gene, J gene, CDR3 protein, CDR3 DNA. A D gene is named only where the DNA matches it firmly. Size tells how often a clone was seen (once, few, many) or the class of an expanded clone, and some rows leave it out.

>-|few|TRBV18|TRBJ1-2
CASSPEGDEGYTF
TGTGCCAGCTCCCCCGAGGGGGATGAAGGCTACACCTTC
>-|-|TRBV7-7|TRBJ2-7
CASSVKLGEEQYF
TGTGCTAGCAGCGTCAAATTGGGGGAGGAGCAGTACTTC
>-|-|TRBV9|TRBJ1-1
CASSVATQNTEAFF
TGTGCCAGCAGCGTAGCTACACAGAACACTGAAGCTTTCTTT
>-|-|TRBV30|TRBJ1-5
CAWSDGANQPQHF
TGTGCCTGGAGTGATGGTGCGAATCAGCCCCAGCATTTT
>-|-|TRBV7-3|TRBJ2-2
CASSFSRNTGELFF
TGTGCCAGCAGCTTTAGCAGAAACACCGGGGAGCTGTTTTTT
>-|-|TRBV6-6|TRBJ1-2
CASSYEEDYGYTF
TGTGCCAGCAGTTATGAGGAGGACTATGGCTACACCTTC
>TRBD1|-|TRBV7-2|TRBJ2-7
CASSPRGEQYF
TGTGCCAGCAGCCCCAGGGGGGAGCAGTACTTC
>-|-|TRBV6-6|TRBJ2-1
CASSGQQGLRNEQFF
TGTGCCAGCAGTGGCCAACAGGGATTAAGGAATGAGCAGTTCTTC
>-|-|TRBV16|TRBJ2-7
CASSPAGVGYEQYF
TGTGCCAGCAGCCCCGCAGGAGTGGGGTACGAGCAGTACTTC
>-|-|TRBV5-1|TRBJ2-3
CASSSLGAEADTQYF
TGCGCCAGCAGCTCCCTGGGGGCGGAGGCAGATACGCAGTATTTT
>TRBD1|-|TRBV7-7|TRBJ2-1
CASSSRTGDNEQFF
TGTGCTAGCAGCTCGAGGACAGGAGACAATGAGCAGTTCTTC
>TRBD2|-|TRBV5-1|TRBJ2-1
CASSLRSLAVHNEQFF
TGCGCCAGCAGCTTGAGGTCACTAGCGGTACACAATGAGCAGTTCTTC
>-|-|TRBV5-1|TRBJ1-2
CASSLARGRKGSYGYTF
TGCGCCAGCAGCTTGGCCCGGGGACGGAAAGGAAGCTATGGCTACACCTTC
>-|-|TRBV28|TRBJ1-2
CASSLTGLYRQANYGYTF
TGTGCCAGCAGTTTGACAGGTCTTTACCGACAAGCTAACTATGGCTACACCTTC
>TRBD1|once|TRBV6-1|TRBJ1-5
CASSSQTGAMAQHF
TGTGCCAGCAGTTCCCAGACAGGGGCCATGGCCCAGCATTTT
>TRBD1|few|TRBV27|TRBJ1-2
CASSPPGQGLYGYTF
TGTGCCAGCAGCCCTCCGGGACAGGGACTCTATGGCTACACCTTC
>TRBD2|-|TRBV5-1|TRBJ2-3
CASSLGTSGRGGTDTQYF
TGCGCCAGCAGCTTAGGGACTAGCGGGAGAGGTGGCACAGATACGCAGTATTTT
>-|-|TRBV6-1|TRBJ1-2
CASLTRRGGYTF
TGTGCCAGCCTAACCCGGCGGGGTGGCTACACCTTC
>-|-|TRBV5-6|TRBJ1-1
CASQWGALLNTEAFF
TGTGCCAGCCAGTGGGGGGCGCTTCTGAACACTGAAGCTTTCTTT
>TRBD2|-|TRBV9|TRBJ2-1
CASSGTSGLYNEQFF
TGTGCCAGCAGCGGGACTAGCGGACTCTACAATGAGCAGTTCTTC
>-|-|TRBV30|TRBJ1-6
CAWSAGQYNSPLHF
TGTGCCTGGAGTGCCGGACAGTATAATTCACCCCTCCACTTT
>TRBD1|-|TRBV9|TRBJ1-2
CATDKQGAGNPYGYTF
TGTGCCACCGATAAGCAGGGGGCAGGAAACCCCTATGGCTACACCTTC
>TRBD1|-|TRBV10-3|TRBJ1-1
CATQWDSGNTEAFF
TGTGCCACCCAATGGGACAGCGGGAACACTGAAGCTTTCTTT
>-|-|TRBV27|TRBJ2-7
CASSSSQGGVSYEQYF
TGTGCCAGCAGTTCTTCTCAGGGGGGGGTTTCCTACGAGCAGTACTTC
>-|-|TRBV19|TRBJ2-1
CASSQGAVGFF
TGTGCCAGTAGTCAGGGCGCGGTAGGGTTCTTC
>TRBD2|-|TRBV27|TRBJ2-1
CASSFGPGAGGPGGRKSNEQFF
TGTGCCAGCAGTTTTGGTCCTGGAGCGGGAGGGCCGGGGGGTAGGAAGTCTAATGAGCAGTTCTTC
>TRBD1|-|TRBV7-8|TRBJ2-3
CASNQRFGTGSSTDTQYF
TGTGCCAGCAACCAACGGTTCGGGACAGGTTCTAGCACAGATACGCAGTATTTT
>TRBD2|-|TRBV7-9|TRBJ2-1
CASSLAGGEQFF
TGTGCCAGCAGCCTAGCGGGAGGCGAGCAGTTCTTC
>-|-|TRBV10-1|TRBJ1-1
CASSPRTPNTEAFF
TGCGCCAGCAGTCCCAGAACCCCGAACACTGAAGCTTTCTTT
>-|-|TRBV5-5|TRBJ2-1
CASSLFRAKSEQFF
TGTGCCAGCAGCTTGTTTCGAGCGAAAAGTGAGCAGTTCTTC
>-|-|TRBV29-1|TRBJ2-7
CSVGGGIPYEQYF
TGCAGCGTTGGAGGGGGGATTCCCTACGAGCAGTACTTC
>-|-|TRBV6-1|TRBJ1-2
CASSDSSPIYGYTF
TGTGCCAGCAGTGACAGTTCTCCCATCTATGGCTACACCTTC